The T cell receptor (beta chain) described here comes from a study of cytomegalovirus exposure and HLA in healthy donors. Findings and limits, study-wide: Rarity characterized most TCR sequences, yet some public TCRs appeared in many donors. A later analysis linked a missense variant in DCLRE1C to the trimming of TCR beta V and J genes.

This clone showed up just a few times. What it recognizes is unknown. This CDR3 spans 14 amino acids. The germline V gene has CDR1 MDHEN and CDR2 SYDVKM. With 5 bases removed from V and 4 bases from J, the gap between germline ends came to 14 bases. The PCR had 60 Vbeta and 13 Jbeta primers. Measured with immunoSEQ multiplex PCR; TCRdb has only the in-frame clones, and not every one. The sample has 100,000 or so clones; roughly 13% are singletons. The specimen was PBMCs. This receptor was taken from a man aged 40-49 years in good health and CMV-seropositive. The chain has TRBV28 and TRBJ1-2, with D unclear. CDR3 region: CASSPVFGFYGYTF. CDR3 DNA sequence: TGTGCCAGCAGTCCAGTATTCGGGTTCTATGGCTACACCTTC.